This TCR beta chain was found in a study of cytomegalovirus exposure and HLA in healthy donors listed by TCRdb under 2017. With regard to the full study: According to an earlier analysis of 587 of the donors, about 190 million T cells yielded over 100 million unique TCR beta sequences and more than 250 Gb of sequence data. HLA typing included class I and class II loci at four-digit resolution. A separate validation cohort of more than 100 different subjects was used in addition to the approximately 610-subject first cohort. Roughly 5 DR-DQ haplotypes were treated as single units for association and clustering because of strong linkage in the cohort. An earlier analysis of approximately 500 of the donors applied high-throughput TCR beta sequencing to assess whether each TCR beta V gene segment acted as functional or pseudogenic. In a later analysis, previously published TCR beta repertoires from about 640 donors were re-analyzed and high-resolution HLA genotyping was added so that TCR occurrence patterns could be studied. Donor age, sex, ethnicity and CMV serostatus were collected together with the repertoire data. High-throughput TCR immunosequencing, statistical association of individual TCRs with disease status, and machine learning were combined to predict cytomegalovirus infection status. An early release that covered fewer than 800 HLA-typed donors contained approximately 300 gigabases of sequencing data and tens of millions of unique TCR sequences. Among the 398 genotyped donors, more than 70% belonged to the genetic ancestry cluster associated with self-reported Caucasian donors. Genome-wide SNP genotypes for about three fifths of the 666 donors were used in a later genetic analysis, which treated that subset as a discovery cohort. Typing coverage varied by locus: roughly 620-630 donors for A, B, C, DRB1 and DQB1; approximately 500 for DQA1; about 570 for DPA1; roughly 450 for DPB1. Using immunosequencing, the study profiled T cell repertoires from approximately 700 subjects and related those repertoires to cytomegalovirus serostatus. Across under 500 genotyped donors of the cohort, an average of about 200,000 unique TCR beta nucleotide sequences per donor were sequenced, and roughly a sixth of those sequences were non-productive. The later analysis used no new phenotypic data to find candidate immune exposures, relying instead on TCR beta sequences and their occurrence across donors. The study aimed to test whether cataloging public T cell receptors could reveal signatures of past pathogen exposure. All discovery cohort repertoires had been generated on a single sequencing platform.

Comment on this clone: Its antigen is unknown. Qualities for individual bases were not recorded, and no much larger clone is one base off.

Libraries were built with the immunoSEQ multiplex PCR assay. For the multiplex PCR, a mixture combining 60 forward primers for TCR Vbeta segments and 13 reverse primers for TCR Jbeta segments was used. The CDR3 region of rearranged TCR beta genes was amplified from genomic DNA with a multiplex PCR assay. On the Illumina HiSeq System, the amplified TCR beta libraries were sequenced as 87-base-pair reads. The authors' pipeline ran thus. A later analysis tallied around 87 million unique TCR beta chains across the 550 to 850 repertoires, and some 12 million of those chains were shared by two or more donors. A nearest-neighbor algorithm error-corrected the raw reads and collapsed the reads into unique sequences, merging closely related sequences to remove PCR and sequencing errors. To assign V, D and J gene segments, CDR3 sequences were aligned to IMGT reference sequences. For a sequence to be retained, a match of at least six nucleotides to both a V gene segment and a J gene segment was required. Rearrangements were called productive when the CDR3 lacked stop codons and stayed in frame with V and J; all others were non-productive. Following IMGT convention, CDR3 was defined as the stretch from the second conserved V-encoded cysteine up to the conserved J-encoded phenylalanine. The earlier analysis of fewer than 750 of the donors excluded sequences that lacked an unambiguous match to a single V gene segment. An earlier analysis of fewer than 750 of the donors called V segments functional above 56.7% productive rearrangements and segregating when the between-donor standard deviation exceeded 5%. A statistical classification framework was developed to diagnose cytomegalovirus status using the catalog of TCR beta chain sequences. In a later analysis, V and J genes were assigned by comparing TCR nucleotide sequences against IMGT/GENE-DB human TR gene sequences. A later analysis assigned CDR3 sequences and most-parsimonious VDJ recombination scenarios with the TCRdist pipeline. In a later analysis, each TCR beta chain was defined by its CDR3 amino acid sequence together with its V-gene family, and reads lacking a unique V-gene family were excluded. To address suspected cross-contamination and a sequencing artifact, a later analysis removed approximately 590 highly shared, low-generation-probability nucleotide sequences. A later analysis calculated a clonal expansion index for each public chain from normalized within-repertoire ranks of inferred template counts. In a later analysis, generation probabilities were computed using a VDJ recombination model fitted to out-of-frame rearrangements, and the results were checked against IGoR. In a later analysis, TCR-TCR, TCR-HLA and TCR-CMV co-occurrence was scored with hypergeometric tests, and a repertoire-size bias correction was applied to TCR pairs. False discovery rates were estimated in a later analysis by permuting HLA or CMV assignments 20 times. A later analysis grouped co-occurring TCRs with DBSCAN, adding TCRdist sequence similarity when clustering within HLA-allele-positive subsets. For co-occurrence clustering, repertoires with fewer than 30,000 or more than 120,000 public chains were excluded, along with five or six repertoires with anomalous nucleotide sharing. Not all clones reach the TCRdb copy of this immuneACCESS table, which keeps in-frame sequences only. Checked studies attribute under half of the gap to unresolved V genes and leave the rest unexplained. D and trimming come from the DNA, and the V and J calls and clone size come from that table. Present in this sample are under 150,000 clones, around 81% of which were seen just once. Together, the top ten hold approximately 1.7% of the sample.

Summary of the overall study and its limitations: A further reported finding was that TCR beta sequences accurately predicted the HLA-A and HLA-B alleles for most subjects in the first cohort. The presence/absence analyses assumed that sequencing depth was roughly uniform across donors, and that assumption may not be true. Linkage disequilibrium might explain the correlated functional status among segregating V segments, but an unknown experimental factor could not be excluded. The 87-base-pair reads could not distinguish some IMGT-functional V segments, including TRBV6-2 and TRBV6-3, so those segments were excluded. A later genetic analysis reported fewer N-insertions in productive TCRs among donors in an Asian-associated ancestry cluster than the 666-donor mean. While some public TCRs were present in many individuals, most TCR sequences turned up only very rarely across donors. A total of fewer than 200 TCR beta chains were listed by the study as associated with cytomegalovirus. The authors suggested that the approach could potentially be extended to other disease states and immunological phenotypes. The cohort was sequenced for TCR beta chains only, and without alpha or paired-chain data the features that could be detected were limited. In a later analysis, HLA-associated TCR beta chains showed more clonal expansion and lower generation probabilities than non-associated chains that were equally common. A group of highly shared sequence variants was considered likely to be a technical artifact of the sequencing pipeline. A later analysis found that TCR association rates varied across HLA loci, with DRB1 alleles showing the most associated TCRs and HLA-C alleles the fewest. A later genetic analysis associated a missense DCLRE1C variant with V-gene and J-gene trimming of TCR beta chains, and an independent cohort replicated the association. A few of the identified cytomegalovirus-associated TCR beta chains were confirmed in vitro to be specific for cytomegalovirus antigens. Several of the top co-occurrence clusters appeared to be linked to parvovirus B19, influenza, CMV and Epstein-Barr virus, according to a later analysis. The earlier analysis of 587 of the donors excluded some 16 rarely observed V segments, including chromosome 9 orphons, because counts were too low. A later analysis associated 17,000 or so TCR beta sequences with specific HLA alleles at a false discovery rate of 0.05. Because some donors lacked HLA typing at each locus, the association tests relied only on the typed subset. Assigning TCR associations to individual alleles was difficult when HLA alleles, especially DR and DQ, strongly co-occurred. A later analysis found that most CMV-associated TCR beta chains appeared HLA-restricted, with HLA associations seemingly driven largely by CMV exposure. Broadly in line with IMGT annotations, most TCR beta V segments showed up in productive rearrangements about 87% or about 30% of the time in an earlier analysis of 587 of the donors. In both the original and validation cohorts, the classifier was reported to diagnose cytomegalovirus status with high specificity and sensitivity. For the cohort, immune exposure information was limited to CMV serostatus.

The cohort comprised approximately 700 healthy bone marrow donors. At the time of sampling, every cohort member was nominally healthy, though immune exposures that went unrecorded were likely present. The donor tested CMV seronegative, placing the donor among the 352 seronegative members of the cohort. Every donor gave a peripheral blood sample, and the peripheral blood mononuclear cells from that sample were used for TCR beta sequencing. The Qiagen DNeasy Blood Extraction Kit was used to extract genomic DNA from the blood cell samples. The germline V and J ends show losses of 2 bases and 0 bases respectively, and no gene match explains 5 bases of the junction. The germline V gene provides CDR1 LGHNT and CDR2 FRNRAP. The CDR3, from cysteine to phenylalanine, totals 16 residues. Only CDR3 DNA remains: 48 bases, in frame from the first base.

The chain couples TRBV12-5 to TRBJ2-5; TRBD2 matches 8 bases in the middle. The source material was PBMCs. The sequence was obtained from a woman in her fifties or sixties in good health and CMV-seronegative. The DNA sequence is as follows: TGTGCTAGTGGTTTGTCGGTCGGGGGGGACCAAGAGACCCAGTACTTC. This translates into CASGLSVGGDQETQYF. Full variable domain (CDR3 extended with the reference TRBV12-5 and TRBJ2-5 proteins): DARVTQTPRHKVTEMGQEVTMRCQPILGHNTVFWYRQTMMQGLELLAYFRNRAPLDDSGMPKDRFSAEMPDATLATLKIQPSEPRDSAVYFCASGLSVGGDQETQYFGPGTRLLVL.